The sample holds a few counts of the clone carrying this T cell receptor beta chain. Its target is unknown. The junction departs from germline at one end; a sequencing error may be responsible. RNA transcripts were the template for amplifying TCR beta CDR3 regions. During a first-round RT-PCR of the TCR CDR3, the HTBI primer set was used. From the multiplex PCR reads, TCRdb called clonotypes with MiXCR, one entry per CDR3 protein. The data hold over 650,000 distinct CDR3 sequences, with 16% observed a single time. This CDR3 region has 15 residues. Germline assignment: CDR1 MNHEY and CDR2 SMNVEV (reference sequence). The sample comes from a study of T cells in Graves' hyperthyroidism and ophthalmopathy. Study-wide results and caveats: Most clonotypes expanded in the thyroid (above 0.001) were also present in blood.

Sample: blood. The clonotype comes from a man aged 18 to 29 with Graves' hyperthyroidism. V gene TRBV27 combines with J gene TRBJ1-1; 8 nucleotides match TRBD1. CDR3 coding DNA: TGCGCCAGCAGTATCCAGGGGGCAGCGGACACTGAAGCTTTCTTT. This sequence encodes CASSIQGAADTEAFF.